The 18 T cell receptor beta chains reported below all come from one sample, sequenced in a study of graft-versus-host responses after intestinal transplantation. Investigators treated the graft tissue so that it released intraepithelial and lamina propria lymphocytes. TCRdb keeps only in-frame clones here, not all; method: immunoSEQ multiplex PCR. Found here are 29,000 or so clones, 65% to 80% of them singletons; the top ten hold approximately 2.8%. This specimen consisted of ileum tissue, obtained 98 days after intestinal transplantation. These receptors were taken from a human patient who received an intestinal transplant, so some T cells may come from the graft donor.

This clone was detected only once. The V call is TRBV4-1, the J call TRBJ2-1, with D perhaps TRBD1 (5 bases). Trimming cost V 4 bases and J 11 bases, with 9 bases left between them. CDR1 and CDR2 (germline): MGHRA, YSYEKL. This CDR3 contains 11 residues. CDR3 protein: CASSRGIQQFF. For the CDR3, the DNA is TGCGCCAGCAGCCGGGGCATTCAGCAGTTCTTC.

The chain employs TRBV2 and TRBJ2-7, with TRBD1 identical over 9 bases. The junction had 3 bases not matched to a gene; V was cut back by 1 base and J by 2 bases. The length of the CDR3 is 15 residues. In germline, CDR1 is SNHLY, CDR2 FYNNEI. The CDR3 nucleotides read TGTGCCAGCAGTGAAGTTAGACAGGGGGCCTACGAGCAGTACTTC. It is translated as CASSEVRQGAYEQYF.

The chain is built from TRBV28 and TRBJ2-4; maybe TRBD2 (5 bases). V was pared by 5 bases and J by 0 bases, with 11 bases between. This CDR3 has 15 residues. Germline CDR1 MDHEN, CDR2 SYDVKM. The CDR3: CASSRPGIAKNIQYF. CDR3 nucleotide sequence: TGTGCCAGCAGTAGGCCGGGGATAGCCAAAAACATTCAGTACTTC.

The DNA for the CDR3 is TGCGCCAGCAGCCACTTCACCGGGACTAGGAAGACCTACGAGCAGTACTTC. Amino acids: CASSHFTGTRKTYEQYF. The chain couples TRBV4-1 to TRBJ2-7; 8 nucleotides align to TRBD2. The junction had 12 bases not matched to a gene; V was cut back by 3 bases and J by 2 bases. This CDR3 spans 17 amino acids. Germline CDR1 is MGHRA and CDR2 is YSYEKL.

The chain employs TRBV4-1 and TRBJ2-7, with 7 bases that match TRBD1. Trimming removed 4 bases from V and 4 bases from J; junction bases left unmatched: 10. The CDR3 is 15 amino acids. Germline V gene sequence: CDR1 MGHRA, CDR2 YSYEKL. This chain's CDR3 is CASSPPGQRWYEQYF. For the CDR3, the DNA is TGCGCCAGCAGCCCACCGGGACAGAGATGGTACGAGCAGTACTTC.

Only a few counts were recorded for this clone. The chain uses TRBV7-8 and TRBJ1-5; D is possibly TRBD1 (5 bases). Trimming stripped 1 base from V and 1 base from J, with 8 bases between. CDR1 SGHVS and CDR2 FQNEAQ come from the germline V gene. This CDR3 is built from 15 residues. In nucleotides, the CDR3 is TGTGCCAGCAGCTTAGGGGACGCCAGCAATCAGCCCCAGCATTTT. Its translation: CASSLGDASNQPQHF. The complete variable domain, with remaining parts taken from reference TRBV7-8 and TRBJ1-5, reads GAGVSQSPRYKVAKRGQDVALRCDPISGHVSLFWYQQALGQGPEFLTYFQNEAQLDKSGLPSDRFFAERPEGSVSTLKIQRTQQEDSAVYLCASSLGDASNQPQHFGDGTRLSIL.

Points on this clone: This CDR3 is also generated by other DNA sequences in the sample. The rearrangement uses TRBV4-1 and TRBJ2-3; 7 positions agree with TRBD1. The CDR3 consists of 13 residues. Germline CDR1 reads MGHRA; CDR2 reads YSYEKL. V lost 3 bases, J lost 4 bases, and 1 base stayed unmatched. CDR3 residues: CASSQQGADTQYF. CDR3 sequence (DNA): TGCGCCAGCAGCCAGCAGGGGGCAGATACGCAGTATTTT.

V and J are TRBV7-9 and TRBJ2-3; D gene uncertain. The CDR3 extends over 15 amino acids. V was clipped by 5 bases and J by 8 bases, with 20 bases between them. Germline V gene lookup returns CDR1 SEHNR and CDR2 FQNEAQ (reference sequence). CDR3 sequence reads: CASSLSQAPAGTQYF. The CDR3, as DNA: TGTGCCAGCAGCCTCTCTCAGGCCCCCGCAGGTACGCAGTATTTT.

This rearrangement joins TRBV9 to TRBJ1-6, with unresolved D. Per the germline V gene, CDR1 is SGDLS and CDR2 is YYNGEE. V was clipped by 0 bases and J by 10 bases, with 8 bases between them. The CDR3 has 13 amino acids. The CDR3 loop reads CASSVGLGSPLHF. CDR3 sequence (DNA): TGTGCCAGCAGCGTAGGGTTAGGGTCACCCCTCCACTTT.

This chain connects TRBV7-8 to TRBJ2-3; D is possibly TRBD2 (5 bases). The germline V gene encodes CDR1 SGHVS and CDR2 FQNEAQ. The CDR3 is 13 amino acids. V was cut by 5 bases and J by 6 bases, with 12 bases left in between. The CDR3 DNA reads TGTGCCAGCAGCGTCGCTACTAGTGATACGCAGTATTTT. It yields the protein CASSVATSDTQYF.

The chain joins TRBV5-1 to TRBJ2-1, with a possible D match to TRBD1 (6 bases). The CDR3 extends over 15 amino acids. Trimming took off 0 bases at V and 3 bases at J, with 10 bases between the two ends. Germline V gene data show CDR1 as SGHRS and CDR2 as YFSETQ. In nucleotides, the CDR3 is TGCGCCAGCAGCTTGGTGGGGGCTCTCTACAATGAGCAGTTCTTC. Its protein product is CASSLVGALYNEQFF.

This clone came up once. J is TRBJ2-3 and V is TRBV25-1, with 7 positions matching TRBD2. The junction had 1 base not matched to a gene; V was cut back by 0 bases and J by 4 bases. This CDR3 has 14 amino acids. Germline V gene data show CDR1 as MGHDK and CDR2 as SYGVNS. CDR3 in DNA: TGTGCCAGCAGTGAATACGCGGGGGCAGATACGCAGTATTTT. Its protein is CASSEYAGADTQYF. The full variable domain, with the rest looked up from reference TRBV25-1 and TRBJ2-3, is EADIYQTPRYLVIGTGKKITLECSQTMGHDKMYWYQQDPGMELHLIHYSYGVNSTEKGDLSSESTVSRIRTEHFPLTLESARPSHTSQYLCASSEYAGADTQYFGPGTRLTVL.

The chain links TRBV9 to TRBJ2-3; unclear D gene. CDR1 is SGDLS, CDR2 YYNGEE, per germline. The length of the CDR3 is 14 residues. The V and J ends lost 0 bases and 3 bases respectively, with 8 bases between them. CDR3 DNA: TGTGCCAGCAGCGTAGAATGGAAGACAGATACGCAGTATTTT. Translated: CASSVEWKTDTQYF.

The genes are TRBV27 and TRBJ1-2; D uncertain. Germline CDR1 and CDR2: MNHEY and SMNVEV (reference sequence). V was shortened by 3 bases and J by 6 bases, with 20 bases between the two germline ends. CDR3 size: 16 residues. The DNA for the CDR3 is TGTGCCAGCAGTTTCAACCTGAACGGGCTCGGGGATGGCTACACCTTC. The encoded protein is CASSFNLNGLGDGYTF.

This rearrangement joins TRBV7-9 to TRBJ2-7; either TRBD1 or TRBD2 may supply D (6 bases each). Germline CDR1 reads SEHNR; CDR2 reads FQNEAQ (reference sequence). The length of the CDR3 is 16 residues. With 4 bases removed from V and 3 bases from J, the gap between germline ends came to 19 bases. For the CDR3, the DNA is TGTGCCAGCAGCTGGGGGGCCCTCACTCTCTTCTACGAGCAGTACTTC. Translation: CASSWGALTLFYEQYF.

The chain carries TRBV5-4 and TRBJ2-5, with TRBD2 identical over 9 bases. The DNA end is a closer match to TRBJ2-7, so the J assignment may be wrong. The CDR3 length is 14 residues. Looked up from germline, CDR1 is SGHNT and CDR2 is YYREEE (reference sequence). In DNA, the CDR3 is TGTGCCAGCAGCTTCCCCGGGACTAGCTCCGAGCAGTACTTC. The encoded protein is CASSFPGTSSEQYF.

In DNA form, the CDR3 reads TGTGCCAGCAGCTCGCTCACAGATACGCAGTATTTT. The encoded protein is CASSSLTDTQYF. The chain carries TRBV5-6 and TRBJ2-3; D not certain. The germline V gene encodes CDR1 SGHDT and CDR2 YYEEEE. The CDR3 spans 12 residues. V lost 3 bases and J 2 bases, leaving 4 bases between the germline ends.

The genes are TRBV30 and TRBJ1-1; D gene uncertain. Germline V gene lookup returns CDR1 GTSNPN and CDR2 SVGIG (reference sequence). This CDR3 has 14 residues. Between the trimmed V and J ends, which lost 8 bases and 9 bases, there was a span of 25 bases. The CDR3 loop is CAGDRRPTERQAFF. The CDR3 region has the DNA TGTGCCGGAGATAGGCGCCCTACCGAAAGGCAAGCTTTCTTT. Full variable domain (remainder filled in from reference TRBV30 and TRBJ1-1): SQTIHQWPATLVQPVGSPLSLECTVEGTSNPNLYWYRQAAGRGLQLLFYSVGIGQISSEVPQNLSASRPQDRQFILSSKKLLLSDSGFYLCAGDRRPTERQAFFGQGTRLTVV.